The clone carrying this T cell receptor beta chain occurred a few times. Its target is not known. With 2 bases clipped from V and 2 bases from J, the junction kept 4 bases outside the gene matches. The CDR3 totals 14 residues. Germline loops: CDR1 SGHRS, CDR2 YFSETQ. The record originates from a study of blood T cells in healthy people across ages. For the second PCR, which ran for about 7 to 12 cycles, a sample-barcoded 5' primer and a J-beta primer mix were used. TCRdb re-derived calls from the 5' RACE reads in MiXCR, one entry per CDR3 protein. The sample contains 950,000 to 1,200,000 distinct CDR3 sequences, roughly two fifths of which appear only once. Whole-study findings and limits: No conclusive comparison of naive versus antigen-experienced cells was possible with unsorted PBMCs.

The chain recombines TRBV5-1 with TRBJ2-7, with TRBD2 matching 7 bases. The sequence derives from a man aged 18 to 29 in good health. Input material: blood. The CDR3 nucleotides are TGCGCCAGCAGCTTCCGGGGGGAAACCTACGAGCAGTACTTC. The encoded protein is CASSFRGETYEQYF.